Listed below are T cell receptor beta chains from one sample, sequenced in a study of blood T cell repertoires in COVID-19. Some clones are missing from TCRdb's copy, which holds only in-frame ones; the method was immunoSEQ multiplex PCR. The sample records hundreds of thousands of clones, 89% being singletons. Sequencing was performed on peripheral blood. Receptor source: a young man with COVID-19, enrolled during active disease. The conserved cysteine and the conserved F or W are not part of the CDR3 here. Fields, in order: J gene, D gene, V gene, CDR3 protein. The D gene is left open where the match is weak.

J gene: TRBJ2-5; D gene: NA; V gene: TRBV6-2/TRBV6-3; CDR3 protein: ASSYGKDPRGETQY
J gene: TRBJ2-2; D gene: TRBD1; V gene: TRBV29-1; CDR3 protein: SAKPGQADTGELF
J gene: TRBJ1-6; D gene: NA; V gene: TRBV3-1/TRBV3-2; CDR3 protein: ASSLRTSGTLH
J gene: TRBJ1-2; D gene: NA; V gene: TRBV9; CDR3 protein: ASSVDLSQEGGYT
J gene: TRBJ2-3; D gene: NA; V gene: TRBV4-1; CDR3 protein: ASSQSPPDTQY
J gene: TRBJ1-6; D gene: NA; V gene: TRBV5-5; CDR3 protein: ASSLSAGANSPLH
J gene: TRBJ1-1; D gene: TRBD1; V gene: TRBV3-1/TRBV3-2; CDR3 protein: ASSPRDRGGTEAF
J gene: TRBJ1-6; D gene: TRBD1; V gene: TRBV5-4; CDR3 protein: ASSPGTGASPLH
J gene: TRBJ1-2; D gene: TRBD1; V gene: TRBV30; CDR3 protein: AWSVGRRQGVYGYT
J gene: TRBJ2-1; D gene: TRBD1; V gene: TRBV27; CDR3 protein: ASRYGQGSSYNEQF
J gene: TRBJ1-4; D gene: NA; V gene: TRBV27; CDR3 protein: ASSQNNEKLF
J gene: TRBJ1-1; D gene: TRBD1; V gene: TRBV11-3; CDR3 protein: ASSLARGTEAF
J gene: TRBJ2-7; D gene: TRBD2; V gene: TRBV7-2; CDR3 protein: ASSSQGLAGAGY
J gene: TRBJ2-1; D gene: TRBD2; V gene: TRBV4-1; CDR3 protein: ASSQTSGDEQF
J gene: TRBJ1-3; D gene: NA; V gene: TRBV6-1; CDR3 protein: ASSEAINRNTIY
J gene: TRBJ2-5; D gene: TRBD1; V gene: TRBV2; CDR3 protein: ASTRDRGGGETQY
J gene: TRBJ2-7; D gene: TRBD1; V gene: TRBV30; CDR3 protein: ACNRGIYEQY
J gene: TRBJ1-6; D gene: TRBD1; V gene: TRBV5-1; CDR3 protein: ASSLGQGSNNSPLH
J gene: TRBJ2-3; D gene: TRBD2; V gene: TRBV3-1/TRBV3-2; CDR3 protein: ASSQYLAGGTDTQY
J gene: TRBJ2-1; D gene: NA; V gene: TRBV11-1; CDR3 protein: ASSLAGSGHNEQF
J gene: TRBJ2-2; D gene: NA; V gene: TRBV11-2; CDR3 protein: ASSLQNTGELF
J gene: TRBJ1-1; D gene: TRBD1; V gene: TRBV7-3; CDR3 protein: ASSWTGTANTEAF
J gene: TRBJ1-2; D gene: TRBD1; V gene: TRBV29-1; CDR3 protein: SVEDWGQGASLGYT
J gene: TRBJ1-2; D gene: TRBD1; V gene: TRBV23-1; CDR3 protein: ASSPTTGVPYGYT
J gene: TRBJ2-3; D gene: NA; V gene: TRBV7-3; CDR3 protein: ASSSPGSDTQY
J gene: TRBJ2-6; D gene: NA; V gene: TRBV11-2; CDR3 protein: ASSSSLGANVLT
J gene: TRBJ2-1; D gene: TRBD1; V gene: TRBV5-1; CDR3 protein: ASSEGQMNYNEQF
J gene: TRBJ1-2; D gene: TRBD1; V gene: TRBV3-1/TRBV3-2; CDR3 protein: ASSQTMTGDGYT
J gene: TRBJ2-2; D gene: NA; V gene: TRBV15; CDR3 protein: ATRGGNTGELF
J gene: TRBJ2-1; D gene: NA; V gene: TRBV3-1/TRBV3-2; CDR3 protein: ASSQNPALARYNEQF
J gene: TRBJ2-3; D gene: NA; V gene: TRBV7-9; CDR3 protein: ASLTSTDTQY
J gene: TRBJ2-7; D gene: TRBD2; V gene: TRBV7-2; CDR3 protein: ASSPSGVNYEQY
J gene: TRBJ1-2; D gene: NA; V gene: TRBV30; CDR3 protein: AWRTRAFYGYT
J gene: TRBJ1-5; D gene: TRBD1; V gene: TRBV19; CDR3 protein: ASSRRQGPQPQH
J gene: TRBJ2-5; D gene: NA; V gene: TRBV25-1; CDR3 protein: ASSSTGFGQTQY
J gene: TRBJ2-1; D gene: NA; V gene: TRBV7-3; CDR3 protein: ASSLNRGTQF
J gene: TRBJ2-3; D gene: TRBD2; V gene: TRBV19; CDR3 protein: ASSTRLADRTDTQY
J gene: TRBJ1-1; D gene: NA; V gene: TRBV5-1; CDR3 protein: ASSSDPTLNTEAF
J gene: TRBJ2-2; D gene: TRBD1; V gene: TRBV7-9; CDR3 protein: ASSGQGSWTGELF